A single sample gave rise to the 30 T cell receptor beta chains below, sequenced in a study of cytomegalovirus exposure and HLA in healthy donors. 60 Vbeta and 13 Jbeta primers were used in PCR. Sequencing used immunoSEQ multiplex PCR; TCRdb keeps in-frame clones, though not all of them. The sample carries approximately 81,000 clones, approximately 84% recorded once. Sequencing input: PBMCs. The source is a woman between 50 and 59 years old in good health and CMV-seronegative.

The V gene is TRBV28, the J gene TRBJ1-1; no clear D. The V gene lost 4 bases and the J gene lost 3 bases, with 12 bases spanning the gap. The CDR3 has 14 residues. The V gene's germline CDR1 is MDHEN and CDR2 SYDVKM. As DNA, the CDR3 is TGTGCCAGCAGTTCCGGACTACTTTACACTGAAGCTTTCTTT. It codes for CASSSGLLYTEAFF. The complete variable domain, with remaining parts taken from reference TRBV28 and TRBJ1-1, reads DVKVTQSSRYLVKRTGEKVFLECVQDMDHENMFWYRQDPGLGLRLIYFSYDVKMKEKGDIPEGYSVSREKKERFSLILESASTNQTSMYLCASSSGLLYTEAFFGQGTRLTVV.

The chain carries TRBV7-9 and TRBJ2-2; D may be TRBD1 (7 bases). This CDR3 has 16 residues. V was cut by 4 bases and J by 2 bases, with 14 bases left in between. Per the germline V gene, CDR1 is SEHNR and CDR2 is FQNEAQ (reference sequence). The CDR3 region is CASSSTGRINTGELFF. The CDR3 DNA reads TGTGCCAGCAGCTCGACAGGGAGGATAAACACCGGGGAGCTGTTTTTT.

This chain links TRBV6-4 with TRBJ1-6; 7 bases are a match to TRBD1. There are 15 residues in the CDR3. The trim removed 4 bases at V and 8 bases at J, leaving 8 bases unmatched. Germline V gene data show CDR1 as MRHNA and CDR2 as SNTAGT. The CDR3: CASSGEGASDSPLHF. The CDR3 DNA reads TGTGCCAGCAGTGGAGAGGGGGCTTCAGATTCACCCCTCCACTTT.

This clone has a single count. V is TRBV7-3 and J is TRBJ2-2; 10 nucleotides align to TRBD2. Germline V gives CDR1 SGHTA, CDR2 FQGTGA. V trimming: 8 bases; J trimming: 3 bases; junction bases outside the gene matches: 6. This CDR3 spans 15 amino acids. The CDR3 region has the DNA TGTGCCAGCGGACCTAGCGGGAGAGACACCGGGGAGCTGTTTTTT. Its protein product is CASGPSGRDTGELFF.

The gene calls are TRBV12-5 and TRBJ1-2; TRBD1 matches 10 bases. The germline V gene has CDR1 LGHNT and CDR2 FRNRAP. The CDR3 sequence is 15 residues long. Losses at the gene ends were 6 bases for V and 3 bases for J; bases not matched to a gene: 7. The CDR3 DNA reads TGTGCTAGTGGCCTTGGAGGGACAGGGGACTATGGCTACACCTTC. Residues: CASGLGGTGDYGYTF.

The genes are TRBV4-1 and TRBJ2-1, with unresolved D. This CDR3 comprises 13 residues. Germline loops: CDR1 MGHRA, CDR2 YSYEKL. V lost 1 base and J lost 4, with 5 bases in between. This CDR3 is CASSQGVYNEQFF. The CDR3 nucleotides read TGCGCCAGCAGCCAAGGAGTTTACAATGAGCAGTTCTTC.

V usage is TRBV28 and J usage is TRBJ2-1; 7 bases agree with TRBD2. Germline V lookup: CDR1 MDHEN, CDR2 SYDVKM. CDR3 length equals 14 residues. Germline trimming cut 8 bases from V and 0 bases from J; bases unmatched to any gene: 4. CDR3 in amino acids: CASVGGSSYNEQFF. Here the CDR3 DNA reads TGTGCCAGCGTCGGCGGGAGCTCCTACAATGAGCAGTTCTTC.

V is TRBV5-1 and J is TRBJ2-3, with TRBD2 matching over 15 bases. The V segment lost 2 bases and the J segment 4 bases; nucleotides outside the gene matches: 5. The germline V gene has CDR1 SGHRS and CDR2 YFSETQ. The CDR3 has 17 residues. CDR3 residues: CASSFTGLAGGADTQYF. The CDR3 bases are TGCGCCAGCAGCTTCACGGGACTAGCGGGGGGAGCAGATACGCAGTATTTT.

This chain links TRBV10-3 with TRBJ2-1; no clear D gene. V lost 4 bases and J lost 5, with 9 bases in between. The germline gives CDR1 ENHRY, CDR2 SYGVKD. This CDR3 has 13 amino acids. CDR3 sequence (DNA): TGTGCCATCAGTGTGGCTTTAAACAATGAGCAGTTCTTC. Protein sequence: CAISVALNNEQFF.

The genes are TRBV19 and TRBJ2-7; no clear D gene. This CDR3 contains 13 residues. The germline V gene encodes CDR1 LNHDA and CDR2 SQIVND (reference sequence). V lost 2 bases and J lost 2, with 7 bases in between. As DNA, the CDR3 is TGTGCCAGTAGTATAACAGTGACCTACGAGCAGTACTTC. Amino acids: CASSITVTYEQYF.

The J gene is TRBJ2-5, the V gene TRBV27, with 8 bases matching TRBD2. V dropped 4 bases and J dropped 4; count of bases not matched to a gene: 8. The V gene's germline CDR1 is MNHEY and CDR2 SMNVEV (reference sequence). The CDR3 is 15 residues long. DNA for the CDR3: TGTGCCAGCAGTTCAACCTCGGGACTAGTAGAGACCCAGTACTTC. Translating gives CASSSTSGLVETQYF.

This clone has more than one count but fewer than ten. V gene TRBV18 combines with J gene TRBJ2-7, with D uncertain. The CDR3 is 13 residues long. With 4 bases removed from V and 3 bases from J, the gap between germline ends came to 10 bases. CDR1 is KGHSH and CDR2 is LQKENI in the germline V gene. CDR3 in amino acids: CASSRQAGYEQYF. CDR3 in DNA: TGTGCCAGCTCACGTCAAGCCGGCTACGAGCAGTACTTC.

The V call is TRBV18, the J call TRBJ2-5; TRBD1 aligns across 7 bases. There are 13 residues in the CDR3. V dropped 4 bases and J dropped 2; count of bases not matched to a gene: 1. The germline V gene has CDR1 KGHSH and CDR2 LQKENI. CDR3 amino acids: CASSRTGQETQYF. As DNA, the CDR3 is TGTGCCAGCTCACGGACAGGTCAAGAGACCCAGTACTTC.

The CDR3 here is CSVEGGGMNTEAFF. DNA of the CDR3: TGCAGCGTTGAAGGTGGAGGTATGAACACTGAAGCTTTCTTT. The J gene is TRBJ1-1, the V gene TRBV29-1; D gene uncertain. The CDR3 loop spans 14 amino acids. The germline CDR1 and CDR2 sequences are SQVTM and ANQGSEA. Trimming pared 1 base from V and 0 bases from J, leaving 9 bases between. Full variable domain (missing parts from reference TRBV29-1 and TRBJ1-1): SAVISQKPSRDICQRGTSLTIQCQVDSQVTMMFWYRQQPGQSLTLIATANQGSEATYESGFVIDKFPISRPNLTFSTLTVSNMSPEDSSIYLCSVEGGGMNTEAFFGQGTRLTVV.

The V and J genes are TRBV29-1 and TRBJ2-3; a weak D match, TRBD1 (5 bases). CDR1 is SQVTM and CDR2 is ANQGSEA in the germline V gene. V was shortened by 4 bases and J by 1 base, with 9 bases between the two germline ends. The CDR3 covers 13 residues. CDR3 in amino acids: CSVVGRGTDTQYF. The CDR3 bases are TGCAGCGTTGTTGGCAGGGGCACAGATACGCAGTATTTT.

This rearrangement joins TRBV21-1 to TRBJ2-7; TRBD2, as called in the table, went unchecked against the DNA. TRBV21-1 constitutes a pseudogene. This CDR3 is 15 amino acids long. Written as DNA, the CDR3 is TGTGCCAGCAGCAAAGAAGGGGGAGGGGTAAACGAGCAGTACGTC. Translation: CASSKEGGGVNEQYV.

V usage is TRBV18 and J usage is TRBJ1-1, with D possibly TRBD1 on 6 matching bases. Germline loops: CDR1 KGHSH, CDR2 LQKENI. The CDR3 length is 14 residues. V was clipped by 3 bases and J by 7 bases, with 15 bases between them. Here the CDR3 reads CASSPLQGTGEAFF. CDR3 coding DNA: TGTGCCAGCTCACCCCTACAGGGAACCGGTGAAGCTTTCTTT.

This chain uses TRBV5-6 with TRBJ2-7; perhaps TRBD1 as D (6 bases). Germline assignment: CDR1 SGHDT and CDR2 YYEEEE. This CDR3 spans 14 amino acids. Trimming pared 2 bases from V and 4 bases from J, leaving 13 bases between. The DNA of the CDR3 is TGTGCCAGCAGCTTCTGGGGCAGGGGTTACGAGCAGTACGTC. Translation gives CASSFWGRGYEQYV.

As DNA, the CDR3 is TGTGCCAGTAGTATTGTCCAGGGTTACAATGAGCAGTTCTTC. Its translation is CASSIVQGYNEQFF. The chain combines TRBV19 with TRBJ2-1; possibly TRBD1 for D (5 bases). The CDR3 covers 14 residues. From germline, CDR1 is LNHDA and CDR2 SQIVND (reference sequence). V was clipped by 3 bases and J by 4 bases, with 10 bases between them.

This sequence joins TRBV4-2 and TRBJ2-1; D might be TRBD1 (5 bases). CDR1 LGHNA and CDR2 YNFKEQ come from the germline V gene. Trimming shortened V by 4 bases and J by 4 bases, and 11 bases separated the two germline ends. The CDR3 contains 14 residues. This CDR3 reads CASSLGLFYNEQFF. The CDR3 DNA reads TGTGCCAGCAGCCTGGGGCTATTTTACAATGAGCAGTTCTTC.

This clone has only a few counts. This chain connects TRBV5-4 to TRBJ2-6, with TRBD1 matching 8 bases. CDR1 and CDR2 from the germline V gene are SGHNT and YYREEE (reference sequence). The trim removed 4 bases at V and 3 bases at J, leaving 9 bases unmatched. The CDR3 length is 17 residues. CDR3 loop: CASSRQGRIFGANVLTF. CDR3 in DNA: TGTGCCAGCAGCAGACAGGGGAGGATCTTTGGGGCCAACGTCCTGACTTTC. Filled out from reference TRBV5-4 and TRBJ2-6, the complete variable domain reads ETGVTQSPTHLIKTRGQQVTLRCSSQSGHNTVSWYQQALGQGPQFIFQYYREEENGRGNFPPRFSGLQFPNYSSELNVNALELDDSALYLCASSRQGRIFGANVLTFGAGSRLTVL.

The gene calls are TRBV5-4 and TRBJ2-1; 10 nucleotides line up with TRBD2. Trimming at V came to 2 bases and at J to 9 bases, leaving 8 bases not matched to a gene. CDR3 size: 15 residues. CDR1 and CDR2 (germline): SGHNT, YYREEE (reference sequence). CDR3 coding DNA: TGTGCCAGCAGCTTTCAGCGGGAGGGCGGCAGTGAGCAGTTCTTC. As protein: CASSFQREGGSEQFF.

The chain is built from TRBV4-2 and TRBJ2-2; D is possibly TRBD1 (6 bases). The CDR3 is made up of 16 amino acids. The V end was cut by 0 bases, the J end by 2 bases, with 10 bases between. Germline CDR1 reads LGHNA; CDR2 reads YNFKEQ. The CDR3 loop is CASSQDRGINTGELFF. CDR3 nucleotide sequence: TGTGCCAGCAGCCAAGACAGGGGTATCAACACCGGGGAGCTGTTTTTT.

The chain joins TRBV7-9 to TRBJ1-5; D is ambiguous. The CDR3 sequence is 13 residues long. In germline, CDR1 is SEHNR, CDR2 FQNEAQ (reference sequence). Trimming removed 1 base at V and 5 bases at J, with 6 bases between. In DNA form, the CDR3 reads TGTGCCAGCAGCTTAGGAGGAGATCAGCCCCAGCATTTT. This translates into CASSLGGDQPQHF.

This rearrangement joins TRBV28 to TRBJ1-2; D remains ambiguous. The germline gives CDR1 MDHEN, CDR2 SYDVKM. Trimming removed 2 bases from V and 0 bases from J, with 10 bases in between. This CDR3 region has 15 residues. CDR3 sequence reads: CASSLSRLANYGYTF. The CDR3 nucleotides read TGTGCCAGCAGTTTAAGCAGGTTAGCTAACTATGGCTACACCTTC.

CDR3 sequence: CATSRGGLSDTQYF. Written as DNA, the CDR3 is TGTGCCACCAGCAGGGGGGGACTTTCAGATACGCAGTATTTT. The chain couples TRBV15 to TRBJ2-3; D perhaps matches TRBD2 (6 bases). The V end lost 3 bases, the J end lost 4 bases, and 11 bases lay between the germline ends. The V gene's germline CDR1 is LNHNV and CDR2 YYDKDF (reference sequence). The CDR3 is made up of 14 amino acids. Variable domain in full (rest from reference TRBV15 and TRBJ2-3): DAMVIQNPRYQVTQFGKPVTLSCSQTLNHNVMYWYQQKSSQAPKLLFHYYDKDFNNEADTPDNFQSRRPNTSFCFLDIRSPGLGDTAMYLCATSRGGLSDTQYFGPGTRLTVL.

The rearrangement uses TRBV4-3 and TRBJ2-4, with D possibly TRBD2 on 5 matching bases. Germline V gives CDR1 LGHNA, CDR2 YSLEER. Trimming pared 3 bases from V and 0 bases from J, leaving 9 bases between. CDR3 size: 15 residues. The DNA of the CDR3 is TGCGCCAGCAGCCAGGACTTATTAGCCAAAAACATTCAGTACTTC. This gives the protein CASSQDLLAKNIQYF.

The V call is TRBV28, the J call TRBJ2-7; D is unclear. Germline V lookup: CDR1 MDHEN, CDR2 SYDVKM. The CDR3 covers 11 residues. V was clipped by 1 base and J by 11 bases, with 9 bases between them. The chain's CDR3 is CASSLLVDKYF. Here the CDR3 DNA reads TGTGCCAGCAGTTTATTAGTAGACAAGTACTTC.

V gene TRBV6-1 combines with J gene TRBJ1-5; 8 bases match TRBD1. CDR1 and CDR2 (germline): MNHNS, SASEGT. The CDR3 is made up of 14 amino acids. The V and J ends lost 5 bases and 5 bases, in that order; junction bases with no gene match: 5. Here the CDR3 reads CASSQQGVDQPQHF. Written as DNA, the CDR3 is TGTGCCAGCAGTCAACAGGGGGTTGATCAGCCCCAGCATTTT.

This clone was seen once. The chain recombines TRBV30 with TRBJ2-7, with TRBD2 as a possible D gene (6 bases). Germline V CDR1 and CDR2: GTSNPN, SVGIG (reference sequence). Trimming removed 4 bases from V and 0 bases from J, with 10 bases in between. The CDR3 runs to 13 residues. This CDR3 reads CAWIIADSYEQYF. CDR3 coding DNA: TGTGCCTGGATAATAGCGGACTCCTACGAGCAGTACTTC. Looking up the rest from reference TRBV30 and TRBJ2-7 gives the full variable domain: SQTIHQWPATLVQPVGSPLSLECTVEGTSNPNLYWYRQAAGRGLQLLFYSVGIGQISSEVPQNLSASRPQDRQFILSSKKLLLSDSGFYLCAWIIADSYEQYFGPGTRLTVT.